This TCR beta chain was sequenced in a study of OX40 agonist ivuxolimab in advanced cancers. This CDR3 has 13 residues. Trimming cost V 8 bases and J 2 bases, with 12 bases left between them. The germline CDR1 and CDR2 sequences are SGHTA and FQGTGA. Clones were sequenced by immunoSEQ multiplex PCR, and TCRdb holds only the in-frame ones, with some missing. The data hold about 18,000 clones, with around 81% observed a single time. The TCR was taken from an adult with an advanced solid tumor such as melanoma, head and neck, liver or kidney cancer. The V and J genes are TRBV7-3 and TRBJ1-2, with D perhaps matching TRBD1 (5 bases). The material was CD4+ or CD8+ T cells sorted from blood, obtained in a trial of the OX40 agonist ivuxolimab. DNA for the CDR3: TGTGCCAGCGGGTCGGGGGGAAACTATGGCTACACCTTC. This translates into CASGSGGNYGYTF.